In this sample, the clone carrying this T cell receptor beta chain turned up many times. Its antigen is undetermined. As the method for making TCR beta libraries, quantitative 5'-RACE with molecular barcodes was used. TCRdb recomputed calls from the 5' RACE reads with MiXCR, one row per CDR3 protein. The table includes fewer than 650,000 distinct CDR3 sequences, roughly 13% detected once. From germline, CDR1 is LGHNA and CDR2 YNFKEQ. This CDR3 comprises 15 residues. After removal of 0 bases from V and 7 bases from J, the junction contained 5 bases not matched to a gene. This entry belongs to a study of CD8 T cells in ankylosing spondylitis. Whole-study results and caveats: Ankylosing spondylitis blood appeared to be characterized by a TCR beta motif of 8 or 9 highly homologous variants. Disease-linked clones were found to be CD8+ and relatively rare in peripheral blood. Clones tied to disease were said to be significantly enriched in matched ankylosing spondylitis synovial fluid.

Specimen: blood, either unsorted or a sorted T cell fraction (not recorded which). This receptor was taken from a male donor with ankylosing spondylitis. The chain has TRBV4-2 and TRBJ2-1, with TRBD1 matching 8 bases. The CDR3 reads CASSQDGQGHNEQFF. In DNA, the CDR3 is TGTGCCAGCAGCCAAGACGGACAGGGCCATAATGAGCAGTTCTTC.